This TCR beta chain was obtained from a study of blood T cell repertoires in COVID-19. In the study overall: The analysed material was cDNA or gDNA that came from T cells, B-cell-depleted T cells, or PBMCs.

Germline V gene sequence: CDR1 SNHLY, CDR2 FYNNEI. The CDR3 has 13 residues. Trimming cost V 5 bases and J 5 bases, with 10 bases left between them. How the authors handled the data: Amplification from reference gene primers served as the basis for estimated nucleated cell counts. The method was immunoSEQ multiplex PCR; TCRdb's version includes in-frame clones alone and lacks a portion of them. Clone size and the V and J calls come from that table; the DNA yielded D and trimming. The sample includes 300,000 to 350,000 clones, 80% to 90% of them seen just once. Cohort assignment relied on participant-reported clinical history.

This TCR was sampled from a woman in her thirties or forties with acute COVID-19. The rearrangement uses TRBV2 and TRBJ1-5; D might be TRBD1 (6 bases). Sequenced sample: PBMCs or T cells enriched from blood (not recorded which). CDR3 protein: CASSIYRDQPQHF. The CDR3 DNA is TGTGCCAGCAGTATATACAGGGATCAGCCCCAGCATTTT.